Each of the 4 T cell receptor beta chains below was sequenced from the same sample in a study of T cells in Graves' hyperthyroidism and ophthalmopathy. From RNA transcripts, TCR beta CDR3 regions were amplified. The HTBI primer set served for first-round RT-PCR of the TCR CDR3. TCRdb independently ran MiXCR on the multiplex PCR reads; one entry per CDR3 protein. The sample holds some 420,000 distinct CDR3 sequences, 12% to 15% seen once. Sequencing was done on a sample of blood. All receptors derive from a woman aged 18-29 years with Graves' hyperthyroidism.

V gene TRBV4-3 combines with J gene TRBJ1-5; 8 bases line up with TRBD1. Germline V gives CDR1 LGHNA, CDR2 YSLEER. With V trimmed by 0 bases and J by 6 bases, 10 bases remained unmatched. This CDR3 spans 17 amino acids. CDR3 nucleotide sequence: TGCGCCAGCAGCCAAGATCCCGGACAGGGAGACGGTCAGCCCCAGCATTTT. Residues: CASSQDPGQGDGQPQHF.

This clonotype was seen ten or more times. The CDR3 loop reads CASTVGGYNQPQHF. Written as DNA, the CDR3 is TGTGCCAGCACTGTTGGGGGGTACAATCAGCCCCAGCATTTT. The chain joins TRBV28 to TRBJ1-5; D may be TRBD1 (5 bases). The germline V and J ends were trimmed by 7 bases and 3 bases, with 13 bases remaining between them. The germline V gene has CDR1 MDHEN and CDR2 SYDVKM. CDR3 length: 14 residues.

This clonotype was picked up a small number of times. The genes are TRBV6-1 and TRBJ2-1; TRBD2 aligns across 11 bases. The V gene's germline CDR1 is MNHNS and CDR2 SASEGT. J was trimmed by 5 bases and V by 6 bases; bases with no gene match: 6. The CDR3 is 15 amino acids. CDR3 protein: CASSLAGGPNNEQFF. The CDR3 coding sequence is TGTGCCAGCAGCTTAGCGGGAGGGCCGAACAATGAGCAGTTCTTC.

This clonotype was seen only a few times. The chain combines TRBV4-1 with TRBJ2-4; 11 bases line up with TRBD2. CDR1 is MGHRA and CDR2 is YSYEKL in the germline V gene. Unmatched junction bases numbered 18, after V lost 5 bases and J lost 3 bases. The CDR3 is 20 residues long. The CDR3 DNA reads as TGCGCCAGCAGCACCGCTTTAGCGGGAGGGCCCGGAAGCGTCAAAAACATTCAGTACTTC. As protein: CASSTALAGGPGSVKNIQYF.